This T cell receptor beta chain was sequenced in a study of shared clonotypes between healthy human individuals. Naive-designated CD8 cells lacked CD45RO, were positively enriched for CCR7, and omitted terminally differentiated effector memory CD45RA+ cells. Every donor, a Caucasian adult, lived in Nashville, Tennessee. Per the germline V gene, CDR1 is SGDLS and CDR2 is YYNGEE. Losses at the gene ends were 4 bases for V and 5 bases for J; bases not matched to a gene: 3. The CDR3 is made up of 13 amino acids. Using immunoSEQ multiplex PCR, the repertoire was profiled, and TCRdb retains in-frame clones only, with some absent. The data contain roughly 570,000 clones, more than 95% of them seen just once; the ten biggest clones take up 0.25% to 0.35%.

The source of this sequence is a man aged 30 to 45 in good health. V and J are TRBV9 and TRBJ2-4; 7 nucleotides agree with TRBD1. Sequenced sample: naive CD8+ T cells sorted from blood. CDR3 sequence (DNA): TGTGCCAGCAGCCCACAGGGGCAAAACATTCAGTACTTC. This sequence encodes CASSPQGQNIQYF.